Each of the 27 T cell receptor beta chains below was sequenced from the same sample in a study of cytomegalovirus exposure and HLA in healthy donors (dated by TCRdb to 2017 to 2019). The library relied on the immunoSEQ multiplex PCR assay. For the multiplex PCR, a mixture combining 60 forward primers for TCR Vbeta segments and 13 reverse primers for TCR Jbeta segments was used. What TCRdb holds here is the immuneACCESS table cut down to in-frame rearrangements. Part of the clones is not present; checked against another copy, under half of the missing clones reflect an unresolved V gene, and the others are unexplained. The sample has roughly 58,000 clones on record, approximately 83% of them singletons. In total, the top ten clones hold approximately 1.5% of the sample. The sample was PBMCs. The origin of the receptors is a human donor in good health.

The chain joins TRBV10-3 to TRBJ2-3; 12 bases fit TRBD2. Unmatched junction bases numbered 13, after V lost 0 bases and J lost 6 bases. The CDR3 runs to 19 residues. CDR1 is ENHRY, CDR2 SYGVKD, per germline. CDR3 nucleotides: TGTGCCATCAGTGAGTCTCCACCGACTAGCGGGAGACGATCGGATACGCAGTATTTT. As protein: CAISESPPTSGRRSDTQYF.

V usage is TRBV10-1 and J usage is TRBJ2-2, with 8 bases aligning to TRBD1. The CDR3 contains 13 residues. With 7 bases clipped from V and 5 bases from J, the junction kept 3 bases outside the gene matches. The germline gives CDR1 WNHNN, CDR2 SYGVQD (reference sequence). The CDR3 nucleotides read TGCGCCAGCACCAGGGACAGGACCGGGGAGCTGTTTTTT. It encodes CASTRDRTGELFF.

The gene calls are TRBV30 and TRBJ1-3; no clear D. Germline assignment: CDR1 GTSNPN and CDR2 SVGIG (reference sequence). The CDR3 has 13 residues. Trimming left V 4 bases short and J 0 bases short, with 7 bases between. This chain's CDR3 is CAWTPGSGNTIYF. CDR3 nucleotides: TGTGCCTGGACTCCGGGCTCTGGAAACACCATATATTTT.

V and J are TRBV6-4 and TRBJ1-2; 8 nucleotides agree with TRBD1. After removal of 6 bases from V and 3 bases from J, the junction contained 6 bases not matched to a gene. The CDR3 is made up of 14 amino acids. Germline CDR1 reads MRHNA; CDR2 reads SNTAGT. CDR3 protein: CASRRSGQDYGYTF. The CDR3 DNA reads TGTGCCAGCAGGAGATCGGGACAGGACTATGGCTACACCTTC.

The chain combines TRBV5-1 with TRBJ2-3; D possibly corresponds to TRBD2 (6 bases). V lost 4 bases and J lost 0, with 9 bases in between. The CDR3 runs 14 residues. Germline CDR1 and CDR2: SGHRS and YFSETQ. This CDR3 is CASSTSGSTDTQYF. The CDR3 DNA sequence: TGCGCCAGCAGCACGAGCGGGAGCACAGATACGCAGTATTTT.

Worth noting for this clone: Its ends do not fully match the called genes, so a read error is possible. The J gene is TRBJ2-5, the V gene TRBV7-7; 8 nucleotides agree with TRBD2. The CDR3 has 14 residues. Germline-derived CDR1 and CDR2 are SSHAT and FNYEAQ (reference sequence). The CDR3 bases are TGTGCTAGCAGCCCTAGGACTAGCCACGGGACCCAGTACTTC. Its translation: CASSPRTSHGTQYF.

V is TRBV11-2 and J is TRBJ1-1; 7 positions agree with TRBD1. Germline V CDR1 and CDR2: SGHAT, FQNNGV. The junction had 16 bases not matched to a gene; V was cut back by 5 bases and J by 1 base. The length of the CDR3 is 18 residues. The CDR3 region is CASSPLPRTGRKNTEAFF. Here the CDR3 DNA reads TGTGCCAGCAGCCCCTTACCCCGGACAGGAAGGAAGAACACTGAAGCTTTCTTT.

This clone has just one count. The rearrangement links TRBV7-2 to TRBJ2-7; 12 nucleotides match TRBD2. V gave up 1 base and J gave up 6 bases; unmatched junction bases: 4. Germline V gives CDR1 SGHTA, CDR2 FQGNSA. This CDR3 is built from 15 residues. The DNA for the CDR3 is TGTGCCAGCAGCTTAGAGCTAGCGGGAGGGCTCGAGCAGTACTTC. Translating it yields CASSLELAGGLEQYF.

The genes are TRBV7-9 and TRBJ1-2, with D possibly being TRBD1 (6 bases). Germline CDR1 reads SEHNR; CDR2 reads FQNEAQ (reference sequence). Trimming cost V 5 bases and J 6 bases, with 13 bases left between them. This CDR3 has 13 amino acids. The CDR3 protein is CASSLGTYDGYTF. The CDR3, as DNA: TGTGCCAGCAGCCTCGGGACATATGATGGCTACACCTTC.

This chain connects TRBV29-1 to TRBJ1-2; D uncertain. The CDR3 consists of 16 residues. Per germline, CDR1 SQVTM and CDR2 ANQGSEA. Deletions cut 0 bases from V and 1 base from J, with 15 bases between. CDR3 bases: TGCAGCGTTGAAGATCTTGAGCGGTGGATTAACTATGGCTACACCTTC. Protein sequence: CSVEDLERWINYGYTF.

This rearrangement joins TRBV18 to TRBJ1-4, with unresolved D. CDR1 and CDR2 (germline): KGHSH, LQKENI. Between the trimmed V and J ends, which lost 3 bases and 10 bases, there was a span of 12 bases. The CDR3 runs 13 residues. CDR3 residues: CASSPSDEGKLFF. CDR3 coding DNA: TGTGCCAGCTCACCCTCGGACGAGGGAAAACTGTTTTTT. The full variable domain, rest sourced from reference TRBV18 and TRBJ1-4, is NAGVMQNPRHLVRRRGQEARLRCSPMKGHSHVYWYRQLPEEGLKFMVYLQKENIIDESGMPKERFSAEFPKEGPSILRIQQVVRGDSAAYFCASSPSDEGKLFFGSGTQLSVL.

The gene calls are TRBV10-3 and TRBJ2-7; 7 nucleotides match TRBD1. Per germline, CDR1 ENHRY and CDR2 SYGVKD. The ends lost 4 bases at V and 2 bases at J; junction bases unmatched: 2. The CDR3 loop spans 13 amino acids. The CDR3 protein is CAISGDSPYEQYF. CDR3 DNA: TGTGCCATCAGTGGGGACAGCCCCTACGAGCAGTACTTC.

This clone was picked up one time. The J gene is TRBJ2-7, the V gene TRBV5-5; D uncertain. V lost 6 bases and J 1 base, leaving 17 bases between the germline ends. The V gene's germline CDR1 is SGHKS and CDR2 YYEKEE (reference sequence). The CDR3 contains 15 residues. The CDR3 spells CASMNLGQTSYEQYF. The CDR3, as DNA: TGTGCCAGCATGAACCTGGGCCAGACGTCCTACGAGCAGTACTTC.

The chain employs TRBV7-2 and TRBJ2-1; no reliable D call. The V gene's germline CDR1 is SGHTA and CDR2 FQGNSA. This CDR3 contains 13 residues. V gave up 1 base and J gave up 9 bases, with 10 bases separating them. CDR3 in amino acids: CASSLGRGGEQFF. The CDR3 DNA reads TGTGCCAGCAGCTTAGGCCGCGGCGGTGAGCAGTTCTTC.

The CDR3 here is CASSGPAVNTEAFF. As DNA, the CDR3 is TGTGCCAGCAGCGGACCGGCGGTGAACACTGAAGCTTTCTTT. The rearrangement joins TRBV9 to TRBJ1-1, with no clear D. The germline gives CDR1 SGDLS, CDR2 YYNGEE. The CDR3 runs 14 residues. Trimming stripped 3 bases from V and 0 bases from J, with 9 bases between. The complete variable domain, with remaining parts taken from reference TRBV9 and TRBJ1-1, reads DSGVTQTPKHLITATGQRVTLRCSPRSGDLSVYWYQQSLDQGLQFLIQYYNGEERAKGNILERFSAQQFPDLHSELNLSSLELGDSALYFCASSGPAVNTEAFFGQGTRLTVV.

V and J are TRBV30 and TRBJ1-5; possible D gene TRBD1, 5 bases. Germline values: CDR1 GTSNPN, CDR2 SVGIG (reference sequence). There are 14 residues in the CDR3. The V gene lost 1 base and the J gene lost 4 bases, with 11 bases spanning the gap. This chain's CDR3 is CAWSAGGLNQPQHF. DNA for the CDR3: TGTGCCTGGAGTGCCGGGGGTTTGAATCAGCCCCAGCATTTT.

The chain couples TRBV5-6 to TRBJ1-2, with D possibly being TRBD1 (6 bases). CDR1 and CDR2 (germline): SGHDT, YYEEEE. Trimming stripped 1 base from V and 3 bases from J, with 13 bases between. The CDR3 consists of 15 residues. In nucleotides, the CDR3 is TGTGCCAGCAGCTTGTTAGACAGGCTCCACTATGGCTACACCTTC. Protein sequence: CASSLLDRLHYGYTF.

V gene TRBV7-2 combines with J gene TRBJ2-1; D call uncertain. V was pared by 5 bases and J by 0 bases, with 11 bases between. Germline V lookup: CDR1 SGHTA, CDR2 FQGNSA. The CDR3 sequence is 15 residues long. This chain's CDR3 is CASSPQASSYNEQFF. CDR3 coding DNA: TGTGCCAGCAGCCCCCAGGCCAGCTCCTACAATGAGCAGTTCTTC.

This sequence joins TRBV30 and TRBJ2-1; D not certain. The CDR3 covers 11 residues. The V gene lost 1 base and the J gene lost 8 bases, with 6 bases spanning the gap. Germline lookup yields CDR1 GTSNPN and CDR2 SVGIG (reference sequence). The CDR3 loop is CAWSASDEQFF. DNA of the CDR3: TGTGCCTGGAGTGCCTCTGATGAGCAGTTCTTC.

The rearrangement uses TRBV4-1 and TRBJ2-1, with TRBD1 matching over 9 bases. This CDR3 comprises 16 residues. The germline V gene has CDR1 MGHRA and CDR2 YSYEKL. V lost 2 bases to trimming and J lost 3 bases; unmatched junction nucleotides: 5. The CDR3 loop reads CASSQHPGQGYNEQFF. CDR3 DNA: TGCGCCAGCAGCCAACACCCGGGACAGGGCTACAATGAGCAGTTCTTC.

The V and J genes are TRBV6-4 and TRBJ2-3, with D possibly being TRBD2 (5 bases). The CDR3 spans 18 residues. V lost 0 bases, J lost 0 bases, and 16 bases lay in between. Germline CDR1 and CDR2: MRHNA and SNTAGT. CDR3 amino acids: CASSDSTSGGPSTDTQYF. DNA of the CDR3: TGTGCCAGCAGTGACTCGACCTCCGGCGGGCCAAGCACAGATACGCAGTATTTT.

J is TRBJ2-7 and V is TRBV6-5; 8 nucleotides line up with TRBD1. V shed 10 bases, J shed 6 bases, and the junction held 14 bases outside the gene matches. The CDR3 spans 14 residues. From germline, CDR1 is MNHEY and CDR2 SVGAGI. The CDR3 region has the DNA TGTGCCACCTACCGGGACAGGATAATTGGCGAGCAGTACTTC. It yields the protein CATYRDRIIGEQYF.

This clone was found a few times. The V call is TRBV25-1, the J call TRBJ2-6; perhaps TRBD1 as D (6 bases). Germline lookup yields CDR1 MGHDK and CDR2 SYGVNS. The CDR3 has 16 amino acids. With 5 bases removed from V and 0 bases from J, the gap between germline ends came to 11 bases. CDR3 amino acids: CASSRQVSSGANVLTF. The CDR3 DNA follows: TGTGCCAGCAGTAGACAGGTGTCCTCTGGGGCCAACGTCCTGACTTTC.

This clone was recorded a few times. The J gene is TRBJ2-7, the V gene TRBV11-2; D not resolved. Germline values: CDR1 SGHAT, CDR2 FQNNGV. The CDR3 is 11 residues long. V was shortened by 5 bases and J by 2 bases, with 4 bases between the two germline ends. The CDR3: CASSPAYEQYF. CDR3 bases: TGTGCCAGCAGCCCCGCCTACGAGCAGTACTTC.

J is TRBJ1-2 and V is TRBV25-1, with TRBD1 matching over 9 bases. V trimming: 7 bases; J trimming: 4 bases; junction bases outside the gene matches: 13. Per germline, CDR1 MGHDK and CDR2 SYGVNS. The CDR3 loop spans 16 amino acids. CDR3 residues: CASIANPGQGVYGYTF. The CDR3 bases are TGTGCCAGCATCGCCAATCCGGGACAGGGAGTCTATGGCTACACCTTC.

The V call is TRBV6-1, the J call TRBJ1-2; D ambiguous. V was clipped by 11 bases and J by 3 bases, with 13 bases between them. Germline CDR1 reads MNHNS; CDR2 reads SASEGT. The CDR3 runs 12 residues. This CDR3 reads CASSFRDYGYTF. The CDR3 nucleotides are TGTGCCTCCTCCTTTCGCGACTATGGCTACACCTTC.

This chain joins TRBV4-2 and TRBJ2-3; weak D call: TRBD1 (6 bases). The V gene lost 3 bases and the J gene lost 0 bases, with 10 bases spanning the gap. Germline V gene sequence: CDR1 LGHNA, CDR2 YNFKEQ. The CDR3 contains 15 residues. The CDR3 spells CASSQGATSTDTQYF. The CDR3 nucleotides read TGTGCCAGCAGCCAGGGGGCTACTAGCACAGATACGCAGTATTTT.